This T cell receptor delta chain was obtained from a study of gamma-delta chains in newborns, infants, children. Overall study context: Microbial exposure reportedly drives polyclonal innate γδ T cell expansion after birth.

TCRdb reapplied CATT to the reads. The data contain around 11,000 delta-chain clones, approximately 3.5% of them seen just once; the ten biggest clones take up roughly 9%. The CDR3 totals 15 residues. Trimming left V 2 bases short and J 0 bases short, with 12 bases between. CDR1 is GEAIGNYY and CDR2 is EKD in the germline V gene. This clone has just a few counts. Sequencing input: blood. The receptor was isolated from a child who was a newborn, infant or young child, either healthy, febrile or measles-vaccinated (not recorded which). The rearrangement uses TRDV2 and TRDJ1, with D possibly being TRDD3 (5 bases). The CDR3 loop reads CACDKIPFNTDKLIF. CDR3 in DNA: TGTGCCTGTGACAAGATACCGTTTAACACCGATAAACTCATCTTT.